The clone carrying this T cell receptor beta chain was detected ten times or more. Its antigen is unidentified. Trimming removed 3 bases at V and 7 bases at J, with 8 bases between. The CDR3 consists of 12 residues. The germline gives CDR1 KGHDR, CDR2 SFDVKD. Amplification of TCR beta CDR3 regions used RNA as the template. TCR CDR3 underwent first-round RT-PCR with the HTBI primer set. TCRdb re-called the multiplex PCR reads with MiXCR, one entry per CDR3 protein. The sample lists a few hundred thousand distinct CDR3 sequences, around 14% occurring once. Hyperthyroidism patients were newly diagnosed, had disease duration under 2 months, and were aged 18 to 65 years. It was uncontrolled infection, other autoimmune disease, pregnancy or lactation that excluded patients. The data stem from a study of T cells in Graves' hyperthyroidism and ophthalmopathy. Findings of the study overall: A model of 13 V-J pairs discriminated ophthalmopathy from stable hyperthyroidism.

The specimen sequenced was blood. The chain employs TRBV24-1 and TRBJ1-2, with unresolved D. The receptor was isolated from a young woman with Graves' hyperthyroidism. CDR3 in amino acids: CATSDPGGGYTF. The CDR3, as DNA: TGTGCCACCAGTGATCCAGGAGGTGGCTACACCTTC.